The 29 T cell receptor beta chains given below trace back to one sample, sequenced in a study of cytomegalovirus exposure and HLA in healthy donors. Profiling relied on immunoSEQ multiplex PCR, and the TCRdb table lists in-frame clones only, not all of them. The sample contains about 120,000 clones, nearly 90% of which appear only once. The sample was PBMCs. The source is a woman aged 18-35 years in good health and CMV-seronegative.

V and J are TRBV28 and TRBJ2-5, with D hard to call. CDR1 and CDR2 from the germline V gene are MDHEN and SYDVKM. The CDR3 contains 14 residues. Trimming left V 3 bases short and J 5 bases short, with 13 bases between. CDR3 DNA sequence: TGTGCCAGCAGTTTGGCCCCCATAATGGAGACCCAGTACTTC. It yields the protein CASSLAPIMETQYF.

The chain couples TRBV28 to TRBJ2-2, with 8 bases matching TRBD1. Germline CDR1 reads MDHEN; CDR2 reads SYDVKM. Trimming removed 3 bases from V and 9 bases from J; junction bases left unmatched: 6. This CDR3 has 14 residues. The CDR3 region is CASSFDQGAWELFF. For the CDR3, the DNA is TGTGCCAGCAGTTTTGACCAGGGGGCCTGGGAGCTGTTTTTT.

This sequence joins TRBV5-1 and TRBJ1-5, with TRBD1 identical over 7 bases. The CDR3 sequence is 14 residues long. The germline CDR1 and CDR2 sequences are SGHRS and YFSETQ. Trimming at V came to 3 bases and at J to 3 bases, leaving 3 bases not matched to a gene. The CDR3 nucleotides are TGCGCCAGCAGCTCCGGACAGGACAATCAGCCCCAGCATTTT. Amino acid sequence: CASSSGQDNQPQHF.

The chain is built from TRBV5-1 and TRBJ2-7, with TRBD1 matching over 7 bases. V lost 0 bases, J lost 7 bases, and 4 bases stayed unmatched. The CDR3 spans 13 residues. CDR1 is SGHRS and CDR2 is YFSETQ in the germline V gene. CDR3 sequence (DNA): TGCGCCAGCAGCTTGGGGGACAGTCGAGAGCAGTACGTC. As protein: CASSLGDSREQYV.

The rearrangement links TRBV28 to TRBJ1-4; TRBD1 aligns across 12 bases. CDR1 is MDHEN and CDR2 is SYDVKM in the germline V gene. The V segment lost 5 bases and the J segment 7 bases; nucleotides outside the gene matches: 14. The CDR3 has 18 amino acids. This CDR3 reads CASSRAPWDRGRGEKLFF. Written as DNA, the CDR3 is TGTGCCAGCAGTAGGGCCCCCTGGGACAGGGGGCGTGGTGAAAAACTGTTTTTT.

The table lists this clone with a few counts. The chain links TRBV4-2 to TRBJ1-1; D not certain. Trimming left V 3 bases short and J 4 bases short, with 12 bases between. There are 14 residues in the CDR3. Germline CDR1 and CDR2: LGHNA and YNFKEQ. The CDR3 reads CASSHEARGTEAFF. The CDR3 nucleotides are TGTGCCAGCAGCCACGAAGCCCGGGGCACTGAAGCTTTCTTT.

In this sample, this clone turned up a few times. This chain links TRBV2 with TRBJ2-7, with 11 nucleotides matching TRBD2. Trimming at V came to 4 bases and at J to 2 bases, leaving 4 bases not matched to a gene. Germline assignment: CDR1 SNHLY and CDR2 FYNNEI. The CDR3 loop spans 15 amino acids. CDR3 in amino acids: CASSVFSGGAYEQYV. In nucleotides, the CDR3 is TGTGCCAGCAGTGTATTTAGCGGGGGGGCCTACGAGCAGTACGTC.

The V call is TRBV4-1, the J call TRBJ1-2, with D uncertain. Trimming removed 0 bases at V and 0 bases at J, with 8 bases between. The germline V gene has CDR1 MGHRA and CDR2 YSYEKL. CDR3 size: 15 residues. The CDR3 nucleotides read TGCGCCAGCAGCCAAGATTTCAGTCCTAACTATGGCTACACCTTC. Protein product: CASSQDFSPNYGYTF.

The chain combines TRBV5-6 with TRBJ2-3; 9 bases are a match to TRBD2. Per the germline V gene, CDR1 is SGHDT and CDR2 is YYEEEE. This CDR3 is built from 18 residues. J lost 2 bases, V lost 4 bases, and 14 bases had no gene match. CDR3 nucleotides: TGTGCCAGCAGCAACCTTAATAGGCTAGCGGGGTTCACAGATACGCAGTATTTT. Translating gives CASSNLNRLAGFTDTQYF.

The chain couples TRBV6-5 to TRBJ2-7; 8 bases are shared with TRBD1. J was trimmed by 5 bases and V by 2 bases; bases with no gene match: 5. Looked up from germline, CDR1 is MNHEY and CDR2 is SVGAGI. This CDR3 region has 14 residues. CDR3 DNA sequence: TGTGCCAGCAGTTACAGATACAGGGGGGACGAGCAGTACGTC. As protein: CASSYRYRGDEQYV.

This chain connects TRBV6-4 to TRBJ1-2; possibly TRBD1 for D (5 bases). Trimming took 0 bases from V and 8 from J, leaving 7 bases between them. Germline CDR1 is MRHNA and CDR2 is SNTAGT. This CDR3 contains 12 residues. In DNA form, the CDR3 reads TGTGCCAGCAGTGACTCTAGGGGAGGCTACACCTTC. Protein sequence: CASSDSRGGYTF.

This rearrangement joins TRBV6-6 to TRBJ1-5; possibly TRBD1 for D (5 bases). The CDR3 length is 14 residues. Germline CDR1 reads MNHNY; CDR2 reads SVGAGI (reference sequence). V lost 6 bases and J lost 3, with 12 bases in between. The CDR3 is CASRAPTDNQPQHF. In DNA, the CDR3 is TGTGCCAGCAGAGCACCGACAGACAATCAGCCCCAGCATTTT.

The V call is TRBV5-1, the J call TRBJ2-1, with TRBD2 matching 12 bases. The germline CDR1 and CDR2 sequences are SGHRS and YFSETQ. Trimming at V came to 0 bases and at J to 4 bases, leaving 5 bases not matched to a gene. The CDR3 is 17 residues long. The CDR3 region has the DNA TGCGCCAGCAGCTTGGTGGCTAGCGGGGGGGAGTACAATGAGCAGTTCTTC. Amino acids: CASSLVASGGEYNEQFF.

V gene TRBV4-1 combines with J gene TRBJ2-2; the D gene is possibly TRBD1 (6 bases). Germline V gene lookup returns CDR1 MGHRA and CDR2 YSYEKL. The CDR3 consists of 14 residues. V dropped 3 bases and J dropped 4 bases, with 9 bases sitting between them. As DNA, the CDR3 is TGCGCCAGCAGCCAGGGGGCGGGCACCGGGGAGCTGTTTTTT. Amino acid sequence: CASSQGAGTGELFF.

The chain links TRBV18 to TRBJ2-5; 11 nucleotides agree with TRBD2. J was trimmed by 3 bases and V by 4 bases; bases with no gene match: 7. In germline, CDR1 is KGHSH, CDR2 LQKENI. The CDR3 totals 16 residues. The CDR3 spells CASSLQATSGKETQYF. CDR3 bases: TGTGCCAGCTCACTCCAAGCGACTAGCGGGAAAGAGACCCAGTACTTC.

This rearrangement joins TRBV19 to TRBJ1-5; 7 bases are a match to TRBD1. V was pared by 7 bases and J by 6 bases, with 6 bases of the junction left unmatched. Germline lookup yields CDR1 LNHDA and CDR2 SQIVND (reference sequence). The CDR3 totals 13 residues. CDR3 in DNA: TGTGCCAGTACCCCAGGGGGGACTCAGCCCCAGCATTTT. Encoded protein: CASTPGGTQPQHF.

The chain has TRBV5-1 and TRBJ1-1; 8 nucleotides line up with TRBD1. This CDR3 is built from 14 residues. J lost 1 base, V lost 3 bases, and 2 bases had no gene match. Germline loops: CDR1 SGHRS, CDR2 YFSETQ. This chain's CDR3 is CASSWGQANTEAFF. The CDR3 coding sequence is TGCGCCAGCAGCTGGGGACAGGCGAACACTGAAGCTTTCTTT.

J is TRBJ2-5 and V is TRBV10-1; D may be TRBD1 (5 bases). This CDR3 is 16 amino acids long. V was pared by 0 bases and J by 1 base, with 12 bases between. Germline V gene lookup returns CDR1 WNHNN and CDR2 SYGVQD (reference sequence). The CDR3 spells CASSESSVTGQETQYF. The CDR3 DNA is TGCGCCAGCAGTGAGTCTTCCGTAACAGGCCAAGAGACCCAGTACTTC.

The CDR3 sequence is CASSPGAPGEKLFF. As DNA, the CDR3 is TGTGCCAGCAGCCCGGGCGCACCAGGGGAAAAACTGTTTTTT. This chain links TRBV5-4 with TRBJ1-4, with D maybe TRBD1 (5 bases). Deletions cut 4 bases from V and 8 bases from J, with 15 bases between. The CDR3 has 14 amino acids. Looked up from germline, CDR1 is SGHNT and CDR2 is YYREEE (reference sequence).

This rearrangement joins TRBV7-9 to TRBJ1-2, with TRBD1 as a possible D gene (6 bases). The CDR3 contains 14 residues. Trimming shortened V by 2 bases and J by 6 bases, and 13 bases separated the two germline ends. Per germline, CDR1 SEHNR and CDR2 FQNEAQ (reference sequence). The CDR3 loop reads CASSLLGGADGYTF. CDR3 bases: TGTGCCAGCAGCTTATTGGGGGGGGCTGATGGCTACACCTTC.

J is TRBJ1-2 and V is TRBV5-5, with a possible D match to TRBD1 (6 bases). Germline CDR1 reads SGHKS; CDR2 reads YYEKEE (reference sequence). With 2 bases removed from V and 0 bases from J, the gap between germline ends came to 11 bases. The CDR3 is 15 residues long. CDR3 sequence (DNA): TGTGCCAGCAGCTTCGGACAGAAATCTAACTATGGCTACACCTTC. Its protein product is CASSFGQKSNYGYTF.

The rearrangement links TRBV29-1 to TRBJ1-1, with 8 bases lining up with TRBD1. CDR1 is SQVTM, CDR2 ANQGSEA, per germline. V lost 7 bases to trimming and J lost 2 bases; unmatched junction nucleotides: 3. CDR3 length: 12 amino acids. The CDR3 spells CSAGQGNTEAFF. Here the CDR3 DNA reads TGCAGCGCCGGACAGGGAAACACTGAAGCTTTCTTT.

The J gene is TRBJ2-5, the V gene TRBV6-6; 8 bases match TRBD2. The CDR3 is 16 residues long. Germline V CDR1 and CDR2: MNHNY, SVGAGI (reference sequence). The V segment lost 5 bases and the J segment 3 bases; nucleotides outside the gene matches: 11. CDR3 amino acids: CASSAPAAGAKETQYF. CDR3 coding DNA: TGTGCCAGCAGTGCCCCCGCAGCGGGGGCAAAAGAGACCCAGTACTTC.

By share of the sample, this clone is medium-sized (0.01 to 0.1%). CDR3 bases: TGTGCCAGCAGCTTAGACCCTAGCGCGTCCACCGGGGAGCTGTTTTTT. It yields the protein CASSLDPSASTGELFF. The rearrangement uses TRBV11-2 and TRBJ2-2, with D perhaps matching TRBD2 (6 bases). With 0 bases removed from V and 4 bases from J, the gap between germline ends came to 12 bases. This CDR3 has 16 residues. Germline CDR1 is SGHAT and CDR2 is FQNNGV.

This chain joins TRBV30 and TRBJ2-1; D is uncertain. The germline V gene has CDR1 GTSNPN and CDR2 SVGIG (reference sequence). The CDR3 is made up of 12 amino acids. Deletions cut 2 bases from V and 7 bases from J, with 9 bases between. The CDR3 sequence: CAWSIVRNEQFF. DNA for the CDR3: TGTGCCTGGAGTATAGTTCGGAATGAGCAGTTCTTC.

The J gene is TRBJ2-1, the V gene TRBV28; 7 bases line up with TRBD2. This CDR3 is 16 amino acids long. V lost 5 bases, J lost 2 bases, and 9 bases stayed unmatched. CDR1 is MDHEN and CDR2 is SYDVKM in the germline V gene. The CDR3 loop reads CASSPLSGTPYNEQFF. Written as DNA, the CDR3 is TGTGCCAGCAGTCCCCTGAGCGGGACCCCCTACAATGAGCAGTTCTTC.

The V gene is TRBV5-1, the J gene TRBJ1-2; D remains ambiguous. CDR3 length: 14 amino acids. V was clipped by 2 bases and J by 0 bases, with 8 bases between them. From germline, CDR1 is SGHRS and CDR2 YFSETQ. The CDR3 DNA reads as TGCGCCAGCAGCTTTGGCCACCCTAACTATGGCTACACCTTC. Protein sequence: CASSFGHPNYGYTF.

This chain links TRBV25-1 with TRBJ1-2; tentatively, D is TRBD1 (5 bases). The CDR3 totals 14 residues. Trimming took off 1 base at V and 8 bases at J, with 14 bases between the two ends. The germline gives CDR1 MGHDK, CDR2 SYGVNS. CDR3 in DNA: TGTGCCAGCAGTGAATGGGGCGCGGAGGGAGGCTACACCTTC. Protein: CASSEWGAEGGYTF.

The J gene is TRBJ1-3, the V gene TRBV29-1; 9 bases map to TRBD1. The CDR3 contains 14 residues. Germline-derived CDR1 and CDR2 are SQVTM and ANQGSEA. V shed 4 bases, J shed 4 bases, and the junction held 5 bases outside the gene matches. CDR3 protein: CSVGGQGTGNTIYF. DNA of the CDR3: TGCAGCGTTGGGGGACAGGGTACGGGAAACACCATATATTTT.